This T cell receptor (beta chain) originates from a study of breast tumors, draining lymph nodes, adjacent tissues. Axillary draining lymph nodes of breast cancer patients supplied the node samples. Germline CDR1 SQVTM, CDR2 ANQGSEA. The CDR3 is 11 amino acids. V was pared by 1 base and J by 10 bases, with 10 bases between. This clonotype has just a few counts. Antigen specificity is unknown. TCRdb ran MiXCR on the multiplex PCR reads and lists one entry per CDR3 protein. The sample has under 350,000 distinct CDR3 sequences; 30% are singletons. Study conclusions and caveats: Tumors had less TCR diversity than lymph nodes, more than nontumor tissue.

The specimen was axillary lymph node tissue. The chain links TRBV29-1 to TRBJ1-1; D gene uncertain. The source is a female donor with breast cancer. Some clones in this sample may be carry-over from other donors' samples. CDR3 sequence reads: CSVEVKGAAFF. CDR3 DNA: TGCAGCGTTGAAGTAAAGGGCGCAGCTTTCTTT.